This entry is about one TCR beta chain. What it binds is not known. This specimen belongs to a study of regulatory T cells. Amplification used 52 TRBV primers and 13 TRBJ primers. Measured with immunoSEQ multiplex PCR; TCRdb has only the in-frame clones, and not every one. The sample holds a few thousand clones; roughly 80% are singletons and the top ten take about 31%. V gave up 5 bases and J gave up 0 bases, with 13 bases separating them. This CDR3 spans 15 amino acids. Per germline, CDR1 LNHDA and CDR2 SQIVND (reference sequence). Overall study findings and caveats: Skewed V and J usage and few unique V-J pairs marked patient repertoires, most in Tregs.

This TCR came from a child aged 10 to 17 with CD3G deficiency. The rearrangement uses TRBV19 and TRBJ1-2; D might be TRBD1 (6 bases). The sequenced material came from CD8+ T cells sorted from blood. The CDR3 loop is CASSPRQDSNYGYTF. As DNA, the CDR3 is TGTGCCAGTAGTCCACGACAGGATTCTAACTATGGCTACACCTTC.